A single count supports the clone carrying this T cell receptor (beta chain). No antigen is known for it. One end of the junction fails to match germline, which may point to a read error. Germline assignment: CDR1 SGHAT and CDR2 FQDESV (reference sequence). This CDR3 contains 16 residues. All patients were untreated before thyroid surgery. These data are taken from a study of metastatic and nonmetastatic thyroid tumors. Overall study context: For malignant and benign thyroid patients, tumor or nodule tissue and blood were the sources whose repertoires were compared. Findings and caveats of the study: Patients with malignant thyroid tumors reportedly had significantly higher TCR beta diversity than those with benign nodules, in blood and tumor.

In the original workflow: Differences in CDR3 between clinicopathological groups were drawn on to build a classifier intended to discriminate distant-metastatic papillary thyroid cancer patients. TCRdb recomputed clones from the PCR reads via MiXCR. TCRdb, rather than the study authors, made the V and J calls. This sample has about 20,000 clones, with about 27% found just once. This chain connects TRBV11-1 to TRBJ2-3; TRBD2 aligns across 12 bases. Input material: tumor tissue. The clonotype was recovered from a female donor with papillary thyroid cancer or a benign thyroid nodule (not recorded which). Some clones in this sample may be carry-over from other donors' samples. Here the CDR3 reads CASSDLAGGYTDKQYF. The DNA for the CDR3 is TGTGCCAGCAGCGACCTAGCGGGAGGGTACACAGATAAGCAGTATTTT.